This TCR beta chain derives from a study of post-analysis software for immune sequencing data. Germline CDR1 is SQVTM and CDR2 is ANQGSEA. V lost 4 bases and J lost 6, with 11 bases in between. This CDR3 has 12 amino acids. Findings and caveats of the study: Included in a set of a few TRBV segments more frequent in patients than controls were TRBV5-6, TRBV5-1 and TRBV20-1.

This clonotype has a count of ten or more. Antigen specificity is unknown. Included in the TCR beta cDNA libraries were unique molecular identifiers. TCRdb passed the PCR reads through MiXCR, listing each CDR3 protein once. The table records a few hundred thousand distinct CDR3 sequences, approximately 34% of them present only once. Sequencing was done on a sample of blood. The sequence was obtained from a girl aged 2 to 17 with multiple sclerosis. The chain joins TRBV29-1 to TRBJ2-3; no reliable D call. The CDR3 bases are TGCAGCGTTGGCAGGATAAGGGATACGCAGTATTTT. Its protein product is CSVGRIRDTQYF.